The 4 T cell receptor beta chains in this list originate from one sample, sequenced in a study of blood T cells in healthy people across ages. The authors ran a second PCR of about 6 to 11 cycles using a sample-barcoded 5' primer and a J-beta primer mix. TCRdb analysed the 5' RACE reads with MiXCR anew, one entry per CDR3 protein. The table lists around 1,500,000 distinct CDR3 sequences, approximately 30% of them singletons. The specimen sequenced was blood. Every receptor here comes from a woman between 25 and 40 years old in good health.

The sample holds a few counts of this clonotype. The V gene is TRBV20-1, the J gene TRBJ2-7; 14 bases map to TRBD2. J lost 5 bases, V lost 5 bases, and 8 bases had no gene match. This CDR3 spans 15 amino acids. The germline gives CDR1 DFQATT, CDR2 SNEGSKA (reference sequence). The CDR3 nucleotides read TGCAGTGCTGGGGGGGGGACTAGCGGGGGTAACGAGCAGTACTTC. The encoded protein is CSAGGGTSGGNEQYF.

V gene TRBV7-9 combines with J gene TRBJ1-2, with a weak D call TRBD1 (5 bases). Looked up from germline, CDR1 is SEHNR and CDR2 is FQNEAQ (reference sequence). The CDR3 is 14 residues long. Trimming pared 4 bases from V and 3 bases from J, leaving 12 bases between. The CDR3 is CASSSTGIDYGYTF. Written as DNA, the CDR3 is TGTGCCAGCAGCTCAACAGGTATAGACTATGGCTACACCTTC. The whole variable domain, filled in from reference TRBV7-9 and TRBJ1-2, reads DTGVSQNPRHKITKRGQNVTFRCDPISEHNRLYWYRQTLGQGPEFLTYFQNEAQLEKSRLLSDRFSAERPKGSFSTLEIQRTEQGDSAMYLCASSSTGIDYGYTFGSGTRLTVV.

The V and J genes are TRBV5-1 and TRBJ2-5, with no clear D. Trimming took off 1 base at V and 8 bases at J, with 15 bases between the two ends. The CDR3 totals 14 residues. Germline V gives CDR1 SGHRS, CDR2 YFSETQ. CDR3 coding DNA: TGCGCCAGCAGCTTGCCCCCCTGGATCCGTACCCAGTACTTC. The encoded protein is CASSLPPWIRTQYF.

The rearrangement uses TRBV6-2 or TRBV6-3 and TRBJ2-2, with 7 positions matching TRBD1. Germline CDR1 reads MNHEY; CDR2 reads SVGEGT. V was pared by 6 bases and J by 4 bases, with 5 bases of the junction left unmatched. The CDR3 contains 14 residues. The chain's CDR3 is CASSRDSGTGELFF. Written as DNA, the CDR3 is TGTGCCAGCAGCCGGGACAGTGGCACCGGGGAGCTGTTTTTT.